This T cell receptor (beta chain) was documented in a study of T cell responses to AZD1222 COVID-19 vaccine. Findings of the study overall: It was only after the peak T cell response that any repertoires were sampled. Targets within unmutated variant regions were reportedly found for nearly half of spike-specific TCRs.

This clone showed up just a few times. The antigen is undetermined. The assay was immunoSEQ multiplex PCR, and TCRdb's table has in-frame clones only and misses some. The table records some 110,000 clones, roughly 82% of them present only once. Germline CDR1 reads LGHNA; CDR2 reads YSLEER. With 1 base removed from V and 5 bases from J, the gap between germline ends came to 2 bases. CDR3 size: 11 residues. Sequenced material: peripheral blood, taken on day 0 of AZD1222 vaccination. This TCR derives from an adult in good health. V and J are TRBV4-3 and TRBJ1-2, with no clear D. The CDR3 spells CASSQGYGYTF. The CDR3, as DNA: TGCGCCAGCAGCCAAGGATATGGCTACACCTTC.